Listed below are T cell receptor beta chains from one sample, sequenced in a study of human T cells and chemical hapten exposure. TCRdb reprocessed the RACE reads via MiXCR and lists one record per CDR3 protein. The profile shows about 89,000 distinct CDR3 sequences, about a tenth of them singletons. The sequenced sample was whole blood, obtained in connection with sensitization to the hapten diphenylcyclopropenone (DPC). The receptors derive from a woman aged 60-70 years with alopecia areata. Some clones in this sample may be carry-over from other donors' samples. Both conserved end residues are trimmed from each CDR3.

V gene | CDR3 protein
TRBV6-6 | ASSLGQGMSGYT
TRBV28 | ASSSPGSRAETQY
TRBV5-1 | ASSGDRGSLVGYT
TRBV7-2 | ASSLVQGVNTGELF
TRBV27 | ASSPTAYEQY
TRBV7-9 | ASSVSNEQF
TRBV20-1 | SARDRLRERDYGYT
TRBV6-6 | ASSYPTSGGANEQF
TRBV18 | ASSPPDGTDTQY
TRBV10-3 | ATVGQFNQPQH
TRBV11-1 | ASRTYEGSYGYT
TRBV29-1 | SVEKDKNTEAF
TRBV7-2 | ASSPRQLGSNQPQH
TRBV6-1 | ASSELNGGESDTQY
TRBV2 | ASSEGRAGQETQY
TRBV19 | ASSISSGVTDTQY
TRBV9 | ASSIRDRGPPYNEQF
TRBV20-1 | SASEGQGVSNQPQH
TRBV20-1 | SATSPFGTEAF
TRBV18 | ASSRGQGLNTGELF
TRBV12-5 | AGEQGNQPQH
TRBV2 | ASKSLGTNEQF
TRBV2 | ASREQGAFADTQY
TRBV2 | ASTQLNTEAF
TRBV19 | ASSIGLQDNEQF
TRBV5-1 | ASSLEGQGSSYNEQF
TRBV20-1 | SASDRGASGNTIY
TRBV5-1 | ASSLGQPTDTQY
TRBV3-1 | ASSNDGYGSPLH